A selection of T cell receptor beta chains follows, all from one sample in a study of cytomegalovirus exposure and HLA in healthy donors. Profiling relied on immunoSEQ multiplex PCR, and the TCRdb table lists in-frame clones only, not all of them. The sample lists over 95,000 clones; over 65% were seen once. The material sequenced was PBMCs. These receptors came from a woman aged 30 to 39 in good health and CMV-seropositive. CDR3s include the opening cysteine and the closing phenylalanine or tryptophan. A D gene is named only where the DNA matches it firmly. The size field is filled for only some rows; it gives once, few, many or a size class.

V gene	clone size	J gene	D gene	CDR3 protein	CDR3 DNA
TRBV2	-	TRBJ1-4	-	CAGSQTNEKLFF	TGTGCCGGCAGCCAAACTAATGAAAAACTGTTTTTT
TRBV7-2	-	TRBJ2-1	-	CASSRTYASYNEQFF	TGTGCCAGCAGCCGTACATACGCATCCTACAATGAGCAGTTCTTC
TRBV6-1	few	TRBJ2-3	-	CASSEMAGTSTDTQYF	TGTGCCAGCAGTGAAATGGCAGGAACTAGCACAGATACGCAGTATTTT
TRBV14	-	TRBJ2-5	-	CASSRTGEETQYF	TGTGCCAGCAGCCGGACGGGAGAAGAGACCCAGTACTTC
TRBV25-1	few	TRBJ2-6	-	CASSEGGRGNVLTF	TGTGCCAGCAGTGAGGGGGGGCGAGGCAACGTCCTGACTTTC
TRBV19	-	TRBJ2-7	TRBD1	CASSARGMSSEQYF	TGTGCCAGTAGTGCCAGGGGGATGTCCTCCGAGCAGTACTTC
TRBV7-3	-	TRBJ1-1	-	CASSLTHRVENTEAFF	TGTGCCAGCAGCTTAACTCACAGGGTCGAGAACACTGAAGCTTTCTTT
TRBV15	few	TRBJ1-2	-	CATSQSLRGKDYGYTF	TGTGCCACCAGCCAGAGCTTAAGGGGTAAAGACTATGGCTACACCTTC
TRBV9	-	TRBJ1-1	TRBD1	CASSLRDRGAFPNTEAFF	TGTGCCAGCAGCCTCCGGGACAGGGGGGCATTTCCGAACACTGAAGCTTTCTTT
TRBV19	-	TRBJ2-2	-	CATLDVSGLSGELFF	TGTGCCACTTTAGATGTTAGCGGCCTATCCGGGGAGCTGTTTTTT
TRBV6-1	-	TRBJ1-5	TRBD1	CASSDPTGFGQPQHF	TGTGCCAGCAGTGACCCGACAGGGTTTGGTCAGCCCCAGCATTTT
TRBV7-9	few	TRBJ1-2	-	CASSTVAEGYTF	TGTGCCAGCAGCACCGTCGCGGAGGGCTACACCTTC
TRBV7-9	-	TRBJ2-5	-	CASSFSETQYF	TGTGCCAGCAGCTTTTCTGAGACCCAGTACTTC
TRBV30	-	TRBJ2-6	TRBD1	CAWSGDRGPFSGANVLTF	TGTGCCTGGAGCGGGGACAGGGGTCCCTTCTCTGGGGCCAACGTCCTGACTTTC
TRBV15	-	TRBJ1-5	-	CATSRDVSTGQPQHF	TGTGCCACCAGCAGAGATGTTTCTACGGGACAGCCCCAGCATTTT
TRBV7-9	-	TRBJ1-2	-	CSSTAQGGFYGYTF	TGTTCCAGCACAGCTCAGGGAGGATTCTATGGCTACACCTTC
TRBV6-5	-	TRBJ1-6	TRBD1	CASSYSTGTYNSPLHF	TGTGCCAGCAGTTACTCGACAGGGACCTATAATTCACCCCTCCACTTT
TRBV19	-	TRBJ1-2	-	CASSIIPGYGYTF	TGTGCCAGTAGTATAATACCAGGCTATGGCTACACCTTC
TRBV25-1	-	TRBJ2-7	-	CASSHSYEQYF	TGTGCCAGCAGTCATTCCTACGAGCAGTACTTC
TRBV5-1	-	TRBJ1-1	TRBD1	CASSLRTGRDTEAFF	TGCGCCAGCAGCCTGCGGACAGGGAGGGACACTGAAGCTTTCTTT
TRBV4-1	-	TRBJ2-7	TRBD1	CASSQVDRVTYEQYF	TGCGCCAGCAGCCAAGTCGACAGGGTCACCTACGAGCAGTACTTC
TRBV7-6	-	TRBJ2-1	TRBD1	CASSLAPGQGYNEQFF	TGTGCCAGCAGCTTAGCGCCGGGACAGGGATACAATGAGCAGTTCTTC
TRBV18	-	TRBJ2-7	TRBD2	CASSPPPGTTYEQYF	TGTGCCAGCTCACCACCCCCAGGGACTACCTACGAGCAGTACTTC
TRBV7-3	-	TRBJ1-1	-	CASSLTGSQAEAFF	TGTGCCAGCAGCCTAACAGGGAGTCAGGCTGAAGCTTTCTTT
TRBV2	-	TRBJ2-1	-	CASSESVSPWLEQFF	TGTGCCAGCAGTGAATCGGTTAGCCCGTGGCTTGAGCAGTTCTTC
TRBV19	-	TRBJ1-1	TRBD1	CASSITGTGTAAEAFF	TGTGCCAGTAGTATTACCGGGACAGGGACGGCTGCTGAAGCTTTCTTT